This T cell receptor (beta chain) was observed in a study of CD8 T cells in Susac syndrome. The RNA, about 0.45 to 1 ug, was put through reverse transcription using random hexamers. MiXCR, applied by TCRdb to the immunoSEQ multiplex PCR reads, yields one record per CDR3 protein. The table shows 250,000 to 350,000 distinct CDR3 sequences, with about 91% occurring only once. Germline V lookup: CDR1 PRHDT, CDR2 FYEKMQ (reference sequence). The CDR3 covers 13 residues. V lost 5 bases, J lost 5 bases, and 12 bases lay in between. V and J are TRBV13 and TRBJ1-1, with unresolved D. This receptor was identified in a human donor with multiple sclerosis. The sequencing input was CD4+ T cells from PBMCs. The CDR3 nucleotides are TGTGCCAGCAGCCAAAACACGGTAACTGAAGCTTTCTTT. It is translated as CASSQNTVTEAFF.